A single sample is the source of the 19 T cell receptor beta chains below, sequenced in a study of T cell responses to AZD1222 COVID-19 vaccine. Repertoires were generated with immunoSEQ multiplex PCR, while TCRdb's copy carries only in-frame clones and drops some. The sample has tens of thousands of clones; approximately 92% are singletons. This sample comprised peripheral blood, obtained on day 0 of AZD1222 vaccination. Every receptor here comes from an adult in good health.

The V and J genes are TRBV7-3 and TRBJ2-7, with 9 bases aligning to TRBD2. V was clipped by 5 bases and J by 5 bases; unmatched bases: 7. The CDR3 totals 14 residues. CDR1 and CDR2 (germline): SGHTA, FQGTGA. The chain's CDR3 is CASSPGVAGDEQYF. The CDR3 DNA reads TGTGCCAGCAGCCCTGGGGTAGCGGGAGACGAGCAGTACTTC.

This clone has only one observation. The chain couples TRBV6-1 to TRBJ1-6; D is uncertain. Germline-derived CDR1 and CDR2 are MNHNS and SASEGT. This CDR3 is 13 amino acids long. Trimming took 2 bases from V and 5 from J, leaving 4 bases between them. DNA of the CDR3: TGTGCCAGCAGTGAACGGAATAATTCACCCCTCCACTTT. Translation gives CASSERNNSPLHF.

For the CDR3, the DNA is TGTGCCAGCAGCCCCGGGGGGGAGCAGTTCTTC. Translated: CASSPGGEQFF. The chain has TRBV7-2 and TRBJ2-1, with TRBD2 identical over 7 bases. The trim removed 5 bases at V and 10 bases at J, leaving 2 bases unmatched. Germline V lookup: CDR1 SGHTA, CDR2 FQGNSA. CDR3 size: 11 residues.

DNA for the CDR3: TGTGCCAGCAGCTTTCCGGGGCTTGACGAGCAGTACTTC. Its protein is CASSFPGLDEQYF. The V and J genes are TRBV11-2 and TRBJ2-7, with D possibly being TRBD1 or TRBD2 (5 bases each). Trimming took off 3 bases at V and 5 bases at J, with 11 bases between the two ends. CDR3 length: 13 amino acids. Germline lookup yields CDR1 SGHAT and CDR2 FQNNGV. Filled out from reference TRBV11-2 and TRBJ2-7, the complete variable domain reads EAGVAQSPRYKIIEKRQSVAFWCNPISGHATLYWYQQILGQGPKLLIQFQNNGVVDDSQLPKDRFSAERLKGVDSTLKIQPAKLEDSAVYLCASSFPGLDEQYFGPGTRLTVT.

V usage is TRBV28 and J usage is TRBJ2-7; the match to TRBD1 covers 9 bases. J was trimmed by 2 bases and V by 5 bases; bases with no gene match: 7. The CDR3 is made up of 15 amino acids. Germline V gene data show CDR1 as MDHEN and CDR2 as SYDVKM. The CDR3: CASSPPRDRAYEQYF. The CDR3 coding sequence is TGTGCCAGCAGTCCCCCCCGGGACAGGGCCTACGAGCAGTACTTC.

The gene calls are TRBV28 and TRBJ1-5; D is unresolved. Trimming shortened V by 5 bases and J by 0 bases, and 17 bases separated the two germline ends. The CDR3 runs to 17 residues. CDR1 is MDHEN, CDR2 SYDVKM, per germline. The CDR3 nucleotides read TGTGCCAGCAGTGGGTCTCGGGGATTTTATAGCAATCAGCCCCAGCATTTT. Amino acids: CASSGSRGFYSNQPQHF.

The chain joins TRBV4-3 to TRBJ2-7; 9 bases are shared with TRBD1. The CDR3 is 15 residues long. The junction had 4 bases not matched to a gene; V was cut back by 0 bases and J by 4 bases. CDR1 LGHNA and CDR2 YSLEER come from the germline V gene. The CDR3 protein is CASSQEGDREYEQYF. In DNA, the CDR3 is TGCGCCAGCAGCCAAGAAGGGGACAGGGAGTACGAGCAGTACTTC.

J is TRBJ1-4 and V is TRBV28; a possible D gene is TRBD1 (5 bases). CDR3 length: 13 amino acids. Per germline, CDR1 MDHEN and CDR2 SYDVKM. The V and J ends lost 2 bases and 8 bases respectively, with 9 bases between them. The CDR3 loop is CASSLIGEEKLFF. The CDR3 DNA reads TGTGCCAGCAGTTTAATAGGGGAGGAAAAACTGTTTTTT.

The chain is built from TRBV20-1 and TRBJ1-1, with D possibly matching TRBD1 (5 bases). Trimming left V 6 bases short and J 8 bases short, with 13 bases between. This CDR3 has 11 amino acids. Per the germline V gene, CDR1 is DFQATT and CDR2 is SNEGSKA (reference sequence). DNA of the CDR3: TGCAGTGCGGGGGGAGACAGAGAAGCTTTCTTT. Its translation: CSAGGDREAFF.

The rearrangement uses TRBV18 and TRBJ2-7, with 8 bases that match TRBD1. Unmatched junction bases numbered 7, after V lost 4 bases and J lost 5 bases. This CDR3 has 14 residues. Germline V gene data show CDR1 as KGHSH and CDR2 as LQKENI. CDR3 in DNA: TGTGCCAGCTCACTCGACAGGGGTGTCGACGAGCAGTACTTC. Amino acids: CASSLDRGVDEQYF. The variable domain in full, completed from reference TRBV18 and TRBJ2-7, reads NAGVMQNPRHLVRRRGQEARLRCSPMKGHSHVYWYRQLPEEGLKFMVYLQKENIIDESGMPKERFSAEFPKEGPSILRIQQVVRGDSAAYFCASSLDRGVDEQYFGPGTRLTVT.

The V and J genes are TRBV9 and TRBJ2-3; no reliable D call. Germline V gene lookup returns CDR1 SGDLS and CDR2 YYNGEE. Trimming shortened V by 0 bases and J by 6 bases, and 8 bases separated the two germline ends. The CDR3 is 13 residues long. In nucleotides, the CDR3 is TGTGCCAGCAGCGTAGTGGTAACTGATACGCAGTATTTT. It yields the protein CASSVVVTDTQYF.

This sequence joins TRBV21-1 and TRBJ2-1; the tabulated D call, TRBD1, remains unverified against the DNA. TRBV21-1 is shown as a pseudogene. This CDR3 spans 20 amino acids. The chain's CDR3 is CASSSLIVYPGPSSYNEQFF. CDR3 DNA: TGTGCCAGCAGCAGCCTTATTGTCTACCCAGGGCCGAGCTCCTACAATGAGCAGTTCTTC.

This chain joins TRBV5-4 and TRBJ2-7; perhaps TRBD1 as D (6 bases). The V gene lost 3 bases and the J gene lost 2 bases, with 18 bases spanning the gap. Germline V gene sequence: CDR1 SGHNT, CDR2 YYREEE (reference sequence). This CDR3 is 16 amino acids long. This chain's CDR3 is CASSSPTGTHTYEQYF. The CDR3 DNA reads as TGTGCCAGCAGCTCACCGACCGGGACACACACCTACGAGCAGTACTTC.

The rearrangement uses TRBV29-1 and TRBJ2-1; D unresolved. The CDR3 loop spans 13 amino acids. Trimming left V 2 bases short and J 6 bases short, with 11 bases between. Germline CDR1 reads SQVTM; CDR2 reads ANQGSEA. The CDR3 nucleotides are TGCAGCGTTGAAATTTTTGGCGGCAATGAGCAGTTCTTC. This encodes CSVEIFGGNEQFF.

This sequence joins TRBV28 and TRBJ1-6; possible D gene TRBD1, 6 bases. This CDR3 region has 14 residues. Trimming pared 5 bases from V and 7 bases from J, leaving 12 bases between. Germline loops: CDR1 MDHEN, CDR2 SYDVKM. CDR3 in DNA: TGTGCCAGCAGTACAGGGCTGTGGAATTCACCCCTCCACTTT. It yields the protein CASSTGLWNSPLHF. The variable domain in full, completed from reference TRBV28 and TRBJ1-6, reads DVKVTQSSRYLVKRTGEKVFLECVQDMDHENMFWYRQDPGLGLRLIYFSYDVKMKEKGDIPEGYSVSREKKERFSLILESASTNQTSMYLCASSTGLWNSPLHFGNGTRLTVT.

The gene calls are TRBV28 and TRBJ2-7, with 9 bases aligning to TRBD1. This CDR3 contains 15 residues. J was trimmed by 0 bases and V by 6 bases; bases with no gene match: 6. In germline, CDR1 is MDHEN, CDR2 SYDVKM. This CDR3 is CASRFRDRASYEQYF. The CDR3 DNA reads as TGTGCCAGCAGATTCCGGGACAGGGCCTCCTACGAGCAGTACTTC.

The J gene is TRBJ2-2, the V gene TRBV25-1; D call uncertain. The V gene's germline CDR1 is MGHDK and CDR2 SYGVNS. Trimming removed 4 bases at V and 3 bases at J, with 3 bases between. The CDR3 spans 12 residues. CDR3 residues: CASSGYTGELFF. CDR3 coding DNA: TGTGCCAGCAGTGGGTACACCGGGGAGCTGTTTTTT.

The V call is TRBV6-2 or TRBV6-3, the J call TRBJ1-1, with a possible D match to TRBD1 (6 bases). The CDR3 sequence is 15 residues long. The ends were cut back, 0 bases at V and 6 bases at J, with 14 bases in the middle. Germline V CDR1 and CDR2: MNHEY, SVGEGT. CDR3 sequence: CASSYSRGGWAEAFF. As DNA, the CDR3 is TGTGCCAGCAGTTACTCGAGGGGGGGCTGGGCTGAAGCTTTCTTT.

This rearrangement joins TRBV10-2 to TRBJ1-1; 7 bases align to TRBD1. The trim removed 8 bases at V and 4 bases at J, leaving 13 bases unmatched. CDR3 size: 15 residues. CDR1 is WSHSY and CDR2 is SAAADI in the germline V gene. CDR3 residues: CASDRAKKTSTEAFF. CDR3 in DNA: TGCGCCAGCGACAGGGCGAAAAAGACGAGCACTGAAGCTTTCTTT.